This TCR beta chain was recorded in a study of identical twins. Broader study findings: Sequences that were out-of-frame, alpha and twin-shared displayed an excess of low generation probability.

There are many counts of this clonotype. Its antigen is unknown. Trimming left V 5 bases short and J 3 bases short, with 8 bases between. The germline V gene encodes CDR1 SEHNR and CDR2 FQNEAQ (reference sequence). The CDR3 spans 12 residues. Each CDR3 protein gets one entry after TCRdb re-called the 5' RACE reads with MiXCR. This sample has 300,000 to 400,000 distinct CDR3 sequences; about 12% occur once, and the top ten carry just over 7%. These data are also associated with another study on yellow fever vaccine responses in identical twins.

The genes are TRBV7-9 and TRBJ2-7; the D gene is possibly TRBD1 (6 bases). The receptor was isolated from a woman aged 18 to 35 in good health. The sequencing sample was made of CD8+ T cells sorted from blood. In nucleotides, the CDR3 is TGTGCCAGCAGCCAGGACAGCTACGAGCAGTACGTC. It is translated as CASSQDSYEQYV.